This T cell receptor beta chain was captured in a study of blood T cell repertoires in COVID-19. Study-level information: Acute-phase and convalescent COVID-19 samples originated in the United States, Italy and Spain. From T cells, B-cell-depleted T cells, or PBMCs came the material, which was cDNA or gDNA.

There are 17 residues in the CDR3. CDR1 is SEHNR, CDR2 FQNEAQ, per germline (reference sequence). Losses at the gene ends were 2 bases for V and 2 bases for J; bases not matched to a gene: 8. Authors' processing steps: Amplification of reference gene primers provided the estimated nucleated cell counts. The repertoire was sequenced with immunoSEQ multiplex PCR; TCRdb's copy has only in-frame clones and lacks some. V and J calls and clone size come straight from that table; D and trimming were deduced from the DNA. The sample carries roughly 200,000 clones, 80% to 90% recorded once. The origin of this receptor is a human donor with active or convalescent COVID-19. The donor label of this sample is uncertain. Input material: peripheral blood. The chain links TRBV7-9 to TRBJ2-3; 9 positions agree with TRBD2. In DNA form, the CDR3 reads TGTGCCAGCAGCTTATCCGGGACTAGCAAGTCCACAGATACGCAGTATTTT. Protein: CASSLSGTSKSTDTQYF. The full variable domain, with the rest looked up from reference TRBV7-9 and TRBJ2-3, is DTGVSQNPRHKITKRGQNVTFRCDPISEHNRLYWYRQTLGQGPEFLTYFQNEAQLEKSRLLSDRFSAERPKGSFSTLEIQRTEQGDSAMYLCASSLSGTSKSTDTQYFGPGTRLTVL.